One sample yielded the 17 T cell receptor beta chains listed below, sequenced in a study of Ad26.COV2.S vaccination and SARS-CoV-2 variants. Profiled with immunoSEQ multiplex PCR; TCRdb holds only in-frame clones, not every one. The sample contains about 320,000 clones, around four fifths of which appear only once. Sample treatment: some 20 received Ad26.COV2.S at low or high dose, single or two shots; 5 received placebo; per-sample allocation not given. The samples were gathered on day 63 after the first injection of vaccine or placebo. Sequencing was performed on peripheral blood, taken in a trial of Ad26.COV2.S vaccine versus placebo. The receptors were sampled from a person between 18 and 60 years old who received the Ad26.COV2.S COVID-19 vaccine or a placebo.

As for this clone: One junction end disagrees with the germline gene, perhaps due to a read error. V usage is TRBV5-1 and J usage is TRBJ2-2, with D possibly being TRBD1 (6 bases). The CDR3 consists of 16 residues. Germline values: CDR1 SGHRS, CDR2 YFSETQ. The CDR3 loop is CASSRMVRDNNGELFF. CDR3 DNA: TGCGCCAGCAGTCGAATGGTCAGGGACAACAACGGGGAGCTGTTTTTT. Full variable domain (outside the CDR3, taken from reference TRBV5-1 and TRBJ2-2): KAGVTQTPRYLIKTRGQQVTLSCSPISGHRSVSWYQQTPGQGLQFLFEYFSETQRNKGNFPGRFSGRQFSNSRSEMNVSTLELGDSALYLCASSRMVRDNNGELFFGEGSRLTVL.

J is TRBJ2-2 and V is TRBV3-1 (or the pseudogene TRBV3-2); D remains ambiguous. Germline CDR1 reads LGHDT; CDR2 reads YNNKEL (reference sequence). Trimming removed 4 bases from V and 5 bases from J, with 14 bases in between. The CDR3 is made up of 15 amino acids. CDR3 sequence: CASSPLGGPTGELFF. The CDR3 coding sequence is TGTGCCAGCAGCCCCTTGGGCGGTCCGACCGGGGAGCTGTTTTTT.

This chain links TRBV28 with TRBJ1-2; D might be TRBD1 (6 bases). The CDR3 consists of 14 residues. V was clipped by 6 bases and J by 3 bases, with 14 bases between them. CDR1 and CDR2 (germline): MDHEN, SYDVKM. Here the CDR3 reads CASSRKDRYYGYTF. Written as DNA, the CDR3 is TGTGCCAGCAGCCGTAAAGACAGGTACTATGGCTACACCTTC.

V is TRBV14 and J is TRBJ1-1; tentatively, D is TRBD1 (5 bases). The CDR3 has 17 residues. V dropped 3 bases and J dropped 0 bases, with 17 bases sitting between them. Germline CDR1 reads SGHDN; CDR2 reads FVKESK. The CDR3 DNA reads TGTGCCAGCAGCCAGACGCGGGGCTCGGGGATGAACACTGAAGCTTTCTTT. This translates into CASSQTRGSGMNTEAFF.

The chain uses TRBV19 and TRBJ1-5; TRBD1 matches 9 bases. The CDR3 is made up of 15 amino acids. From germline, CDR1 is LNHDA and CDR2 SQIVND (reference sequence). The V segment lost 6 bases and the J segment 0 bases; nucleotides outside the gene matches: 3. In DNA, the CDR3 is TGTGCCAGTAGGGGACAGGGCCATAGCAATCAGCCCCAGCATTTT. Translating it yields CASRGQGHSNQPQHF.

V gene TRBV28 combines with J gene TRBJ1-3, with D possibly matching TRBD1 (6 bases). Per the germline V gene, CDR1 is MDHEN and CDR2 is SYDVKM. This CDR3 is built from 14 residues. With 6 bases removed from V and 6 bases from J, the gap between germline ends came to 15 bases. Here the CDR3 reads CASSVTGIVNTIYF. CDR3 coding DNA: TGTGCCAGCAGCGTTACAGGGATCGTAAACACCATATATTTT. The entire variable domain, with the rest obtained from reference TRBV28 and TRBJ1-3, is as follows: DVKVTQSSRYLVKRTGEKVFLECVQDMDHENMFWYRQDPGLGLRLIYFSYDVKMKEKGDIPEGYSVSREKKERFSLILESASTNQTSMYLCASSVTGIVNTIYFGEGSWLTVV.

The rearrangement joins TRBV4-2 to TRBJ1-2; a weak D match, TRBD1 (5 bases). Germline CDR1 LGHNA, CDR2 YNFKEQ. The CDR3 contains 14 residues. V was shortened by 1 base and J by 6 bases, with 12 bases between the two germline ends. CDR3 sequence (DNA): TGTGCCAGCAGCCAAGGGGGCTCGCTTAATGGCTACACCTTC. This encodes CASSQGGSLNGYTF.

The chain has TRBV7-9 and TRBJ2-7; D is ambiguous. The CDR3 consists of 12 residues. Germline CDR1 SEHNR, CDR2 FQNEAQ (reference sequence). V was clipped by 6 bases and J by 2 bases, with 8 bases between them. CDR3 in DNA: TGTGCCAGCAGATCGGACGCCTACGAGCAGTACTTC. Amino acids: CASRSDAYEQYF.

The V call is TRBV10-3, the J call TRBJ2-5; D is possibly TRBD2 (6 bases). The V gene lost 4 bases and the J gene lost 4 bases, with 13 bases spanning the gap. CDR1 and CDR2 from the germline V gene are ENHRY and SYGVKD. CDR3 length: 14 residues. In DNA form, the CDR3 reads TGTGCCATCAGTGGGGCAGGGAGGCGAGAGACCCAGTACTTC. It is translated as CAISGAGRRETQYF.

This sequence joins TRBV15 and TRBJ1-3; D ambiguous. Germline values: CDR1 LNHNV, CDR2 YYDKDF (reference sequence). This CDR3 has 13 residues. Deletions cut 6 bases from V and 0 bases from J, with 6 bases between. This CDR3 reads CATRGISGNTIYF. The CDR3 DNA is TGTGCCACCAGAGGAATCTCTGGAAACACCATATATTTT.

The chain's CDR3 is CASSAKKTGLDTGELFF. Written as DNA, the CDR3 is TGTGCCAGCAGCGCCAAAAAGACAGGGTTGGACACCGGGGAGCTGTTTTTT. The chain joins TRBV5-4 to TRBJ2-2; 7 positions match TRBD1. Germline CDR1 SGHNT, CDR2 YYREEE (reference sequence). The trim removed 4 bases at V and 3 bases at J, leaving 12 bases unmatched. The CDR3 is made up of 17 amino acids.

V and J are TRBV11-2 and TRBJ2-7; 7 nucleotides agree with TRBD1. V was pared by 4 bases and J by 0 bases, with 6 bases of the junction left unmatched. The CDR3 covers 15 residues. The germline gives CDR1 SGHAT, CDR2 FQNNGV. CDR3 in DNA: TGTGCCAGCAGCTCGGTCCGGGACAGCTCCTACGAGCAGTACTTC. Its translation is CASSSVRDSSYEQYF.

The V and J genes are TRBV6-1 and TRBJ2-3, with 9 positions matching TRBD2. Germline V gives CDR1 MNHNS, CDR2 SASEGT. The V and J ends lost 2 bases and 2 bases, in that order; junction bases with no gene match: 11. This CDR3 has 18 residues. The CDR3 DNA reads as TGTGCCAGCAGTGAATGGGGGAGCGGGGGGACTCACACAGATACGCAGTATTTT. It encodes CASSEWGSGGTHTDTQYF.

This chain connects TRBV19 to TRBJ2-3, with D tentatively TRBD1 (6 bases). V was pared by 1 base and J by 5 bases, with 10 bases between. CDR3 length: 14 amino acids. In germline, CDR1 is LNHDA, CDR2 SQIVND (reference sequence). The CDR3 loop reads CASSIATGGDTQYF. In nucleotides, the CDR3 is TGTGCCAGTAGTATAGCGACAGGTGGAGATACGCAGTATTTT.

V usage is TRBV27 and J usage is TRBJ2-3; TRBD2 matches at 9 bases. Germline-derived CDR1 and CDR2 are MNHEY and SMNVEV (reference sequence). The V segment lost 6 bases and the J segment 3 bases; nucleotides outside the gene matches: 7. This CDR3 spans 15 amino acids. CDR3 loop: CASRRAGGPTDTQYF. The CDR3 DNA is TGTGCCAGCAGAAGGGCGGGGGGGCCAACAGATACGCAGTATTTT.

This sequence joins TRBV4-2 and TRBJ1-5; D is perhaps TRBD1 (5 bases). Trimming removed 4 bases from V and 6 bases from J, with 19 bases in between. Germline values: CDR1 LGHNA, CDR2 YNFKEQ. This CDR3 comprises 16 residues. CDR3 coding DNA: TGTGCCAGCAGCCCCCGCGGGGAGGGGTCGAGTCAGCCCCAGCATTTT. It encodes CASSPRGEGSSQPQHF.

With respect to this clone: The sample carries other DNA sequences with the same CDR3. The chain employs TRBV24-1 and TRBJ1-2, with 7 bases aligning to TRBD1. The CDR3 contains 14 residues. The germline V gene has CDR1 KGHDR and CDR2 SFDVKD. The V segment lost 4 bases and the J segment 4 bases; nucleotides outside the gene matches: 5. CDR3 DNA sequence: TGTGCCACCAGTGACCGTACAGGGGCCTATGGCTACACCTTC. It yields the protein CATSDRTGAYGYTF.